The 22 T cell receptor beta chains below were found in one sample sequenced in a study of graft-versus-host responses after intestinal transplantation. Which antigens these TCRs recognize remains unknown. The protocol was immunoSEQ multiplex PCR, while the TCRdb copy is restricted to in-frame clones and leaves out a portion. Counted here are around 100,000 clones, roughly 84% occurring once; the ten biggest clones make up around 0.95%. The sample here was unstimulated CD4+ T cells sorted from spleen or lymph node cells, taken before transplant. The receptor source for this set is a human donor who was the organ donor for an intestinal transplant.

The rearrangement joins TRBV5-1 to TRBJ2-5; D gene ambiguous. This CDR3 contains 11 residues. The germline V gene has CDR1 SGHRS and CDR2 YFSETQ. The germline V and J ends were trimmed by 4 bases and 1 base, with 2 bases remaining between them. Here the CDR3 DNA reads TGCGCCAGCAGCGTCCAAGAGACCCAGTACTTC. This codes for CASSVQETQYF.

The chain joins TRBV30 to TRBJ2-1; 14 nucleotides agree with TRBD2. Germline-derived CDR1 and CDR2 are GTSNPN and SVGIG (reference sequence). Trimming cost V 5 bases and J 5 bases; bases outside gene matches: 11. This CDR3 is built from 17 residues. The CDR3 region has the DNA TGTGCCTGGGAGCCTACTCCGGGACTAGCGGGGGACAATGAGCAGTTCTTC. Translating it yields CAWEPTPGLAGDNEQFF.

V usage is TRBV10-3 and J usage is TRBJ1-2; D uncertain. The CDR3 has 12 amino acids. The germline V gene has CDR1 ENHRY and CDR2 SYGVKD. Between the trimmed V and J ends, which lost 5 bases and 8 bases, there was a span of 12 bases. The CDR3 DNA is TGTGCCATCAGTCTTCCGAACTTAGGCTACACCTTC. Amino acids: CAISLPNLGYTF.

V is TRBV18 and J is TRBJ1-1; D is undetermined. Germline V gene data show CDR1 as KGHSH and CDR2 as LQKENI. This CDR3 spans 14 amino acids. V lost 6 bases to trimming and J lost 1 base, with 12 bases between them. This chain's CDR3 is CASSTLSRNTEAFF. CDR3 in DNA: TGTGCCAGCTCCACCCTCAGCAGGAACACTGAAGCTTTCTTT.

This clone occurred once. The chain recombines TRBV2 with TRBJ1-6, with D possibly TRBD1 on 5 matching bases. Trimming took off 7 bases at V and 3 bases at J, with 13 bases between the two ends. The V gene's germline CDR1 is SNHLY and CDR2 FYNNEI. The CDR3 totals 15 residues. The DNA of the CDR3 is TGTGCCAGCACATCGCAGGGTATCTATAATTCACCCCTCCACTTT. This gives the protein CASTSQGIYNSPLHF.

The chain links TRBV30 to TRBJ2-6; D call uncertain. V was clipped by 1 base and J by 3 bases, with 7 bases between them. The CDR3 contains 14 residues. Germline assignment: CDR1 GTSNPN and CDR2 SVGIG (reference sequence). The CDR3, as DNA: TGTGCCTGGAGTGGAAACTTTGGGGCCAACGTCCTGACTTTC. It specifies CAWSGNFGANVLTF.

The CDR3 sequence: CASGQPGDSYEQYF. The CDR3 bases are TGCGCCAGCGGACAACCGGGGGATTCCTACGAGCAGTACTTC. J is TRBJ2-7 and V is TRBV10-2; tentatively, D is TRBD2 (6 bases). Germline assignment: CDR1 WSHSY and CDR2 SAAADI. The CDR3 runs to 14 residues. V was shortened by 8 bases and J by 1 base, with 15 bases between the two germline ends.

This chain links TRBV28 with TRBJ2-7, with 9 bases that match TRBD1. The CDR3 consists of 15 residues. J gave up 2 bases and V 4 bases, and 6 bases lay outside the gene matches. In germline, CDR1 is MDHEN, CDR2 SYDVKM. The CDR3 DNA reads as TGTGCCAGCAGTTCGGCGGGGACAGGGACCTACGAGCAGTACTTC. This codes for CASSSAGTGTYEQYF. The full variable domain, with the rest looked up from reference TRBV28 and TRBJ2-7, is DVKVTQSSRYLVKRTGEKVFLECVQDMDHENMFWYRQDPGLGLRLIYFSYDVKMKEKGDIPEGYSVSREKKERFSLILESASTNQTSMYLCASSSAGTGTYEQYFGPGTRLTVT.

The J gene is TRBJ1-2, the V gene TRBV12-1; the table's TRBD1 call for D was not verified on the DNA. TRBV12-1 is deemed a pseudogene. The CDR3 has 14 residues. Here the CDR3 DNA reads TGTGCAGCGCATCAAACAGGGAACAACTATGGCTACACCTTC. Protein product: CAAHQTGNNYGYTF.

V usage is TRBV6-5 and J usage is TRBJ2-7; D is ambiguous. V was trimmed by 0 bases and J by 2 bases, leaving 5 bases between them. Germline assignment: CDR1 MNHEY and CDR2 SVGAGI. The CDR3 is made up of 13 amino acids. The CDR3 reads CASSYSNTYEQYF. The CDR3 nucleotides are TGTGCCAGCAGTTACTCGAACACCTACGAGCAGTACTTC.

The chain combines TRBV5-4 with TRBJ1-6; no clear D. V was clipped by 2 bases and J by 5 bases, with 11 bases between them. The germline gives CDR1 SGHNT, CDR2 YYREEE (reference sequence). The CDR3 consists of 15 residues. CDR3 nucleotide sequence: TGTGCCAGCAGCTTCACTCTGCAGGATAATTCACCCCTCCACTTT. This sequence encodes CASSFTLQDNSPLHF.

This rearrangement joins TRBV29-1 to TRBJ2-4, with D tentatively TRBD1 (6 bases). There are 14 residues in the CDR3. V lost 7 bases and J 2 bases, leaving 15 bases between the germline ends. Looked up from germline, CDR1 is SQVTM and CDR2 is ANQGSEA. The chain's CDR3 is CSAVIQGTKNIQYF. The CDR3 nucleotides read TGCAGCGCCGTAATACAGGGAACCAAAAACATTCAGTACTTC.

This clone was seen a single time. CDR3 nucleotide sequence: TGTGCCAGCAGGGGTGTTTTGGATGGCTACACCTTC. The encoded protein is CASRGVLDGYTF. The chain is built from TRBV28 and TRBJ1-2; D gene uncertain. The CDR3 runs 12 residues. Between the trimmed V and J ends, which lost 6 bases and 6 bases, there was a span of 11 bases. Germline V CDR1 and CDR2: MDHEN, SYDVKM.

This sequence joins TRBV19 and TRBJ2-7; 7 nucleotides line up with TRBD1. The V gene end was trimmed by 2 bases and the J gene end by 3 bases; junction bases not matched to a gene: 7. CDR1 and CDR2 (germline): LNHDA, SQIVND (reference sequence). There are 15 residues in the CDR3. CDR3 bases: TGTGCCAGTAGTATAAGCGACAGGGCGGGCTACGAGCAGTACTTC. Translated, it gives CASSISDRAGYEQYF. Drawing the rest from reference TRBV19 and TRBJ2-7, the complete variable domain is DGGITQSPKYLFRKEGQNVTLSCEQNLNHDAMYWYRQDPGQGLRLIYYSQIVNDFQKGDIAEGYSVSREKKESFPLTVTSAQKNPTAFYLCASSISDRAGYEQYFGPGTRLTVT.

The chain combines TRBV19 with TRBJ1-5; 7 positions match TRBD1. Germline V CDR1 and CDR2: LNHDA, SQIVND (reference sequence). V lost 3 bases, J lost 9 bases, and 14 bases stayed unmatched. This CDR3 comprises 16 residues. The CDR3 loop reads CASSIHEGAWVRPQHF. The CDR3 nucleotides read TGTGCCAGTAGTATTCATGAGGGGGCCTGGGTGCGGCCCCAGCATTTT.

The CDR3 is CASRAQGGGSTEAFF. Here the CDR3 DNA reads TGTGCCAGCAGGGCACAGGGCGGCGGGAGCACTGAAGCTTTCTTT. The chain links TRBV6-1 to TRBJ1-1; D may be TRBD1 (6 bases). The CDR3 runs 15 residues. Looked up from germline, CDR1 is MNHNS and CDR2 is SASEGT. V lost 6 bases and J lost 4, with 18 bases in between.

This clone was counted a few times. The V gene is TRBV6-1, the J gene TRBJ1-2, with D uncertain. Deletions cut 2 bases from V and 5 bases from J, with 12 bases between. The CDR3 contains 14 residues. Germline-derived CDR1 and CDR2 are MNHNS and SASEGT. The CDR3 is CASSESGFWYGYTF. CDR3 sequence (DNA): TGTGCCAGCAGTGAATCGGGTTTCTGGTATGGCTACACCTTC.

The chain uses TRBV2 and TRBJ1-1; D is uncertain. This CDR3 region has 14 residues. The V end lost 5 bases, the J end lost 4 bases, and 14 bases lay between the germline ends. Germline lookup yields CDR1 SNHLY and CDR2 FYNNEI. This CDR3 reads CASSPARKGTEAFF. The CDR3 nucleotides read TGTGCCAGCAGTCCCGCACGGAAGGGCACTGAAGCTTTCTTT.

There are a few counts of this clone. The gene calls are TRBV28 and TRBJ1-6, with 9 bases matching TRBD1. The V and J ends lost 5 bases and 10 bases, in that order; junction bases with no gene match: 9. Germline V lookup: CDR1 MDHEN, CDR2 SYDVKM. The CDR3 totals 15 residues. CDR3 protein: CASSLRDRAGSPLHF. The CDR3 nucleotides read TGTGCCAGCAGTCTCCGGGACAGGGCCGGGTCACCCCTCCACTTT.

This rearrangement joins TRBV27 to TRBJ1-1; a possible D gene is TRBD1 (5 bases). Trimming took off 3 bases at V and 1 base at J, with 9 bases between the two ends. There are 14 residues in the CDR3. In germline, CDR1 is MNHEY, CDR2 SMNVEV (reference sequence). The CDR3 protein is CASSFRERNTEAFF. CDR3 in DNA: TGTGCCAGCAGTTTCAGGGAGCGGAACACTGAAGCTTTCTTT.

CDR3 in amino acids: CASSYSGGAGETQYF. CDR3 sequence (DNA): TGTGCCAGCAGTTACTCGGGAGGGGCGGGGGAGACCCAGTACTTC. The chain employs TRBV6-5 and TRBJ2-5; the match to TRBD2 covers 7 bases. Looked up from germline, CDR1 is MNHEY and CDR2 is SVGAGI. CDR3 length: 15 amino acids. V trimming: 0 bases; J trimming: 5 bases; junction bases outside the gene matches: 6.

The V call is TRBV30, the J call TRBJ1-1, with D possibly TRBD1 on 6 matching bases. Trimming stripped 4 bases from V and 8 bases from J, with 23 bases between. This CDR3 is built from 15 residues. CDR1 is GTSNPN and CDR2 is SVGIG in the germline V gene (reference sequence). CDR3 loop: CAWTRRGTPRGEAFF. The CDR3 DNA is TGTGCCTGGACCCGGCGCGGGACTCCAAGGGGGGAAGCTTTCTTT.